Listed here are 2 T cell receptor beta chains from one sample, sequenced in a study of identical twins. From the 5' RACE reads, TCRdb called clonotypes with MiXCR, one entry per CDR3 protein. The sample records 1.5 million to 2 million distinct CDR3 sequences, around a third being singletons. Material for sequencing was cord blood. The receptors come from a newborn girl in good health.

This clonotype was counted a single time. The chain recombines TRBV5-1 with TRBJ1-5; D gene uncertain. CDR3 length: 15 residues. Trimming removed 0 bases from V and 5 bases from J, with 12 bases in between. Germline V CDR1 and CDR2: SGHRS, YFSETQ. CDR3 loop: CASSLGPDTHQPQHF. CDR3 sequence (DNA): TGCGCCAGCAGCTTGGGACCAGACACACATCAGCCCCAGCATTTT.

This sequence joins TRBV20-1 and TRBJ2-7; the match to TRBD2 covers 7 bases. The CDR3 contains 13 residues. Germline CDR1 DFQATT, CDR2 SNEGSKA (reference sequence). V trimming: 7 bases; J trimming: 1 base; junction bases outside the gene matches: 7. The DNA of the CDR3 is TGCAGTGGGGGACCCGGGAGGTCCTACGAGCAGTACTTC. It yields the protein CSGGPGRSYEQYF.